The table lists the clone carrying this TCR beta chain with many counts. Its antigen is as yet unknown. The sequence runs out 3 residues before the end of the CDR3; the remainder is reconstructed from the germline J gene. The entry originates in a study of T cell clonality in common variable immunodeficiency. Study conclusions and caveats: Compared with controls, CVID subjects had fewer shared TCRbeta clones. CVID subjects had higher TCRbeta clonality than healthy controls, most marked in about a third. In common variable immunodeficiency, TCR beta chains reportedly carried fewer deletions and N-nucleotide insertions.

Germline CDR1 is MDHEN and CDR2 is SYDVKM. The CDR3 length is 15 residues. Trimming cost V 5 bases and J 1 base; bases outside gene matches: 7. Both groups were predominantly of Caucasian heritage. Libraries were prepared by immunoSEQ multiplex PCR; TCRdb keeps only in-frame clonotypes and omits some of them. This sample carries 30,000 to 40,000 clones, none of them present only once. This clonotype originated in a person aged 18 to 70 in good health. V is TRBV28 and J is TRBJ2-5, with 7 bases that match TRBD1. Sequencing was done on a sample of peripheral blood mononuclear cells. CDR3 bases read: TGTGCCAGCAGTCGGGACAGACTTATCCAAGAGACC. Its translation is CASSRDRLIQET. The entire CDR3 is CASSRDRLIQETQYF.